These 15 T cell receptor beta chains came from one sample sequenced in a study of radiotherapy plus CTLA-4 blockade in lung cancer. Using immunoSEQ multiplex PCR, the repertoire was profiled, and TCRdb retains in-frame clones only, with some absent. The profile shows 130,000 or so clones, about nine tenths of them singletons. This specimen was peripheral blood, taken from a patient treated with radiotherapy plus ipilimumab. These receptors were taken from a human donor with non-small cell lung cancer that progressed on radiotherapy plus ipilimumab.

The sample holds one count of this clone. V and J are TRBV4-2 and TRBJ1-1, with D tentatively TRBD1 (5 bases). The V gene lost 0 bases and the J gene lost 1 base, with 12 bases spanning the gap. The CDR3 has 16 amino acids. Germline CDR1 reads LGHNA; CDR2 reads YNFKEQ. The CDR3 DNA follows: TGTGCCAGCAGCCAAGAACTTGGCAGGGAGAACACTGAAGCTTTCTTT. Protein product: CASSQELGRENTEAFF.

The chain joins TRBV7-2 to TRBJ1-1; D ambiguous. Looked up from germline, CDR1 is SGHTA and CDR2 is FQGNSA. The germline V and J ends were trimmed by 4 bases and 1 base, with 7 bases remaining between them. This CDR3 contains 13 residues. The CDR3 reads CASSYERNTEAFF. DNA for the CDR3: TGTGCCAGCAGCTACGAGAGGAACACTGAAGCTTTCTTT.

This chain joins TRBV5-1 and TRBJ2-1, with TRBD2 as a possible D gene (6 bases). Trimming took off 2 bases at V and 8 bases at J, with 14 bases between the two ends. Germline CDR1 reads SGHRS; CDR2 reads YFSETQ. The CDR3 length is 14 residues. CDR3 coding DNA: TGCGCCAGCAGCTTAGGAGGGAAGCTCGATGAGCAGTTCTTC. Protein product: CASSLGGKLDEQFF.

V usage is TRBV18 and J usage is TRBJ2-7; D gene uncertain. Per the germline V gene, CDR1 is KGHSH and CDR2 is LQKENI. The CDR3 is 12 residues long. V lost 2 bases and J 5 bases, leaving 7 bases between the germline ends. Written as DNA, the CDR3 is TGTGCCAGCTCACCAAAAGTTCACGAGCAGTACTTC. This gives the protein CASSPKVHEQYF.

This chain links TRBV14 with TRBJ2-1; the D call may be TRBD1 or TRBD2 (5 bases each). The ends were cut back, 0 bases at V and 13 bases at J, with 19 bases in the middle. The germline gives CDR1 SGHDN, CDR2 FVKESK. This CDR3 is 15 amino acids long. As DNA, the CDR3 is TGTGCCAGCAGCCAAGAATTCTTGGGGACCTCGGAACAGTTCTTC. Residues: CASSQEFLGTSEQFF.

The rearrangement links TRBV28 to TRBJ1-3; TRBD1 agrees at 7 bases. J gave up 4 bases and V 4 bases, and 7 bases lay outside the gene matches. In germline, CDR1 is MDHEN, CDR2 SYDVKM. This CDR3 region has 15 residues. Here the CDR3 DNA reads TGTGCCAGCAGTTCCCCGACAGGGTTAGGAAACACCATATATTTT. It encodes CASSSPTGLGNTIYF. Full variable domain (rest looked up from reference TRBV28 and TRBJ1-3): DVKVTQSSRYLVKRTGEKVFLECVQDMDHENMFWYRQDPGLGLRLIYFSYDVKMKEKGDIPEGYSVSREKKERFSLILESASTNQTSMYLCASSSPTGLGNTIYFGEGSWLTVV.

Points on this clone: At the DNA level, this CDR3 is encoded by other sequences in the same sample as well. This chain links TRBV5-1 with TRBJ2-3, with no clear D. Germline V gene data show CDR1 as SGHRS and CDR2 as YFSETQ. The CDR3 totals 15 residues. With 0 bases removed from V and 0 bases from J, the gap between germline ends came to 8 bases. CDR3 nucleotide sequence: TGCGCCAGCAGCTTGGCTGGGGTTAGCACAGATACGCAGTATTTT. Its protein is CASSLAGVSTDTQYF.

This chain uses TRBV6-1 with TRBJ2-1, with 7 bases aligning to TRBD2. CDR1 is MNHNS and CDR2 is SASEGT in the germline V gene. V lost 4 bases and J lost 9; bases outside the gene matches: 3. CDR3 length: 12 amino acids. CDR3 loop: CASSGGSGEQFF. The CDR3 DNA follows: TGTGCCAGCAGTGGCGGGAGCGGTGAGCAGTTCTTC.

CDR3 protein: CASSSPRGTLNEQFF. In nucleotides, the CDR3 is TGTGCCAGCAGCTCCCCCCGCGGGACTCTCAATGAGCAGTTCTTC. This rearrangement joins TRBV7-2 to TRBJ2-1, with a weak D call TRBD2 (6 bases). This CDR3 comprises 15 residues. Trimming took off 4 bases at V and 6 bases at J, with 16 bases between the two ends. Germline lookup yields CDR1 SGHTA and CDR2 FQGNSA.

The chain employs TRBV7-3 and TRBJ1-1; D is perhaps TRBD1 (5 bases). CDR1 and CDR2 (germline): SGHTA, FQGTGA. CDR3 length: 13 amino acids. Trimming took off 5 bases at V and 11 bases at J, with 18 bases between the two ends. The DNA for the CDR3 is TGTGCCAGCAGCCTTAATAACGGGGCGTCGGCTTTCTTT. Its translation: CASSLNNGASAFF.

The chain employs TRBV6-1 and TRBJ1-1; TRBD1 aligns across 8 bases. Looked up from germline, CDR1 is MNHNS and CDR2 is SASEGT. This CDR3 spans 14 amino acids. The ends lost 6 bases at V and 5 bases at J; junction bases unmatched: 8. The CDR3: CASSVRGRVTEAFF. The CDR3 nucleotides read TGTGCCAGCAGCGTCAGGGGGCGAGTTACTGAAGCTTTCTTT.

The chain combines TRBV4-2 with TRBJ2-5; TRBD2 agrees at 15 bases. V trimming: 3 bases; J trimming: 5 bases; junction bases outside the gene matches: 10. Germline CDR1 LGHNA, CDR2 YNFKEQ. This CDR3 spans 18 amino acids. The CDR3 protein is CASSQRTSGRAAGETQYF. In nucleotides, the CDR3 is TGTGCCAGCAGCCAGCGGACTAGCGGGAGGGCCGCCGGGGAGACCCAGTACTTC.

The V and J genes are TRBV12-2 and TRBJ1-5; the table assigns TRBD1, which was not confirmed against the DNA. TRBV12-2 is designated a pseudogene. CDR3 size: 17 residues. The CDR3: CASRLADQTGLNQPQHF. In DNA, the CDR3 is TGTGCAAGTCGCTTAGCGGACCAGACAGGGTTAAATCAGCCCCAGCATTTT.

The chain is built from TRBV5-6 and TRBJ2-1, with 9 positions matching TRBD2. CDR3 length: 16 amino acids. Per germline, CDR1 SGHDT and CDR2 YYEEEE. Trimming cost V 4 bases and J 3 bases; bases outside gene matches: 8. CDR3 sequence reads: CASSRLAGAFYNEQFF. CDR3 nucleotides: TGTGCCAGCAGCAGATTAGCGGGAGCGTTCTACAATGAGCAGTTCTTC.

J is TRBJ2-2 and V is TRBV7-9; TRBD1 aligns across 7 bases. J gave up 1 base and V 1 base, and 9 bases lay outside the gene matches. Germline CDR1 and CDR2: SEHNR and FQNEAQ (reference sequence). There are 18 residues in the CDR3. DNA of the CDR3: TGTGCCAGCAGCTTAGGCGACAGGGTCATAAAGAACACCGGGGAGCTGTTTTTT. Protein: CASSLGDRVIKNTGELFF.